The entry that follows covers one TCR beta chain sequence. MiXCR, run by TCRdb on the 5' RACE reads, gives a single entry per CDR3 protein. The profile covers some 450,000 distinct CDR3 sequences, with about 20% appearing a single time and approximately 8.4% taken by the ten largest. This record belongs to a study of T-cell memory formation after mild COVID-19. The length of the CDR3 is 15 residues. V lost 2 bases to trimming and J lost 1 base, with 8 bases between them. CDR1 is SGHAT, CDR2 FQNNGV, per germline. The material sequenced was PBMCs or a T cell subset sorted from them (not recorded which). The J gene is TRBJ2-2, the V gene TRBV11-2; weak D call: TRBD2 (5 bases). The clonotype was recovered from an adult woman who had mild COVID-19 (a few samples of this study predate the infection). Cell type and time point are not known. CDR3: CASSLSAGNTGELFF. The CDR3, as DNA: TGTGCCAGCAGCTTAAGCGCGGGGAACACCGGGGAGCTGTTTTTT. Variable domain in full (rest from reference TRBV11-2 and TRBJ2-2): EAGVAQSPRYKIIEKRQSVAFWCNPISGHATLYWYQQILGQGPKLLIQFQNNGVVDDSQLPKDRFSAERLKGVDSTLKIQPAKLEDSAVYLCASSLSAGNTGELFFGEGSRLTVL.